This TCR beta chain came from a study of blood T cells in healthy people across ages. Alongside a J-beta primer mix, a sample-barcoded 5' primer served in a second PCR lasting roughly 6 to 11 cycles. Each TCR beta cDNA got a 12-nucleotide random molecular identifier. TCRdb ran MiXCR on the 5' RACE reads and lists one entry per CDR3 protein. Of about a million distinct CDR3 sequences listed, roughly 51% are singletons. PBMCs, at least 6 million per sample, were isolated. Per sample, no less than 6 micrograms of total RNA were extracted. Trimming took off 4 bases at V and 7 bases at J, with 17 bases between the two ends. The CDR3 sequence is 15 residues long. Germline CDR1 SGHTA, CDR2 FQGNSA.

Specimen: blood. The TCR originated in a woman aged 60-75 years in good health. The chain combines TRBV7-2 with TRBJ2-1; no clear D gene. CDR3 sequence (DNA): TGTGCCAGCAGCTCGGCCAAGGAGTGGCGGAATGAGCAGTTCTTC. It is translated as CASSSAKEWRNEQFF.